This T cell receptor (beta chain) was identified in a study of T cells in Graves' hyperthyroidism and ophthalmopathy (dated by TCRdb to about 2019). Regarding the complete study: Peripheral blood was collected at initial diagnosis, before any treatment. A discovery cohort of fewer than 110 patients, about 40 with Graves' ophthalmopathy and 57 with stable Graves' hyperthyroidism, was used to find distinguishing TCR V-J signatures. Prospective prediction of ophthalmopathy was tested in an independent validation cohort consisting of some 18 hyperthyroidism patients and 17 patients who later progressed to ophthalmopathy. The 75 to 100 discovery patients were randomly divided into training and test sets at a 7:3 ratio. In about six Graves' hyperthyroidism patients, the study also compared T-cell repertoires from thyroid tissue with T-cell repertoires from blood. After blood sampling, hyperthyroidism patients were treated with methimazole at a starting dose of 30 mg daily, and ophthalmopathy patients were treated with high-dose intravenous methylprednisolone. TCR Vbeta CDR3 sequencing of 135 peripheral blood samples (roughly 43 ophthalmopathy, 75 hyperthyroidism and roughly 17 progressor patients) is reported in the paper. The paper's findings and limits, for the study overall: A model built on a 13 V-J signature distinguished ophthalmopathy from stable hyperthyroidism, reaching over 85% sensitivity and approximately 83% specificity in cross-validation and 80%/75% in testing. In validation, progression to ophthalmopathy was predicted by the model with 70.59% sensitivity and about 72% specificity, a median of around 6.5 months before onset. No statistical method was used to fix the sample size in advance, and group allocation was not hidden from the investigators. Blood samples also contained most of the expanded thyroid clonotypes (frequency above 0.001), which suggests that blood repertoires may reflect thyroid immune responses.

The table lists this clonotype with many counts. The antigen it binds to is not known. The input lacks base qualities; no much larger clone sits a single base away. The TCR beta CDR3 regions were amplified from the RNA transcripts. The TCR CDR3 was subjected to a first round of RT-PCR using the HTBI primer set and the Qiagen OneStep RT-PCR kit. A second multiplex PCR round built the libraries, followed by size selection and purification. Paired-end sequencing of the libraries was performed with 100 bp reads on an Illumina HiSeq2000. The source study handled its data this way. SOAPnuke was used to process the raw data, throwing out any read that contained adapters or uncalled bases, had a mean Phred below 15, or lacked an exact constant-primer or identifier match. High-quality paired reads were merged using COPE v1.2.5, and each unique nucleotide sequence was defined as a clonotype. Clonotypes were aligned to IMGT TRBV, TRBD and TRBJ reference segments using MiTCR v1.1. The analysis included only V-J combinations with a frequency above 0.0001, which together covered more than 99% of the repertoires. A TCS score was defined as the ratio of F50 (clonal expansion) to E x V (chaos), with BLOSUM62-based TCRdist applied between CDR3 peptides within each V-J. Welch's t-statistics and random forest reduced around 550 V-J features to under 15, which were used in a naive Bayes classifier (R e1071). The public reads were reanalyzed by TCRdb: fastp trimming at Q25, MiXCR alignment, in-frame beta chains only. Each record represents a unique CDR3 protein, reported with the most common genes and DNA among its rows. TCRdb, not the original authors, processed these V and J calls. The sample has hundreds of thousands of distinct CDR3 sequences on record, 12% to 15% of them singletons. Of the sample, roughly 10% falls within the top ten clones.

Looking up the germline V gene yields CDR1 SGHNT and CDR2 YENEEA. From cysteine to phenylalanine, the CDR3 is 16 amino acids long. The DNA shown is the 48-base CDR3, in frame from base 1. Cut back by 2 bases and 8 bases, the V and J ends lie 19 bases apart. Stable Graves' hyperthyroidism was defined as no progression to ophthalmopathy during 18 months of follow-up. Hyperthyroidism patients were newly diagnosed, with disease duration under 2 months, and aged 18 to 65 years. The study excluded patients with uncontrolled infections, other autoimmune diseases, pregnancy or lactation. Diagnoses were based on clinical symptoms, serum thyroxine and TRAb, thyroid ultrasound and orbital computed tomography. PBMCs were isolated from about 9.2 ml of fresh peripheral blood by Ficoll-Paque density gradient centrifugation. Trizol reagent was used to extract total RNA, and RNA quality was then checked on an Agilent 2100 Bioanalyzer.

The clonotype was recovered from a woman between 18 and 30 years old with Graves' hyperthyroidism. The receptor chain draws on TRBV11-3 and TRBJ2-1, with TRBD2 as a weak D call on 5 bases. The sequenced sample was blood. The CDR3: CASSLPMGSGIDEQFF. In nucleotide form, the sequence is TGTGCCAGCAGCTTACCAATGGGGTCCGGGATCGATGAGCAGTTCTTC.